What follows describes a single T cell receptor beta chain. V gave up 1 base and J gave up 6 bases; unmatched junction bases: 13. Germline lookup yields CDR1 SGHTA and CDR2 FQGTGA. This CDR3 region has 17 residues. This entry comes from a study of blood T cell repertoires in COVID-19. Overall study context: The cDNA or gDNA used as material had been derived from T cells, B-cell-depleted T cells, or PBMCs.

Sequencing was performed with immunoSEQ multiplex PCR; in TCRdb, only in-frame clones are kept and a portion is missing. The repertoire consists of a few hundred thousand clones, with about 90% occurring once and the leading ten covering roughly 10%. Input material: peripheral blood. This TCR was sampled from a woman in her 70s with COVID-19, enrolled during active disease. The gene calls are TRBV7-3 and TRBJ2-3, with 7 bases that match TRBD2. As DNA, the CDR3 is TGTGCCAGCAGCTTAATGGGCGGGAGCTCGTCGTGGGATACGCAGTATTTT. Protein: CASSLMGGSSSWDTQYF.